This T cell receptor beta chain was recorded in a study of CD8+ T cells in alopecia areata. Isolated RNA was reverse transcribed into cDNA used as the sequencing template. The table came from immunoSEQ multiplex PCR; TCRdb's copy has only in-frame clones and leaves some out. The data show around 270,000 clones, about 62% seen once. V lost 0 bases, J lost 2 bases, and 7 bases lay in between. The CDR3 extends over 14 amino acids. Germline CDR1 MNHEY, CDR2 SVGAGI. Treatment defined: oral pan-JAK inhibitor, 5-10 mg twice daily. Sorted out of PBMCs were CD4+ T cells and CD8+ T cells. The V gene is TRBV6-5, the J gene TRBJ2-5; D gene unclear. This specimen was CD4+ T cells sorted from blood, taken at week 24, from a patient treated with tofacitinib. This receptor was obtained from a human donor with alopecia areata. CDR3 sequence: CASSYSALQETQYF. For the CDR3, the DNA is TGTGCCAGCAGTTACTCAGCGCTGCAAGAGACCCAGTACTTC.